This passage covers 2 T cell receptor beta chains from one sample sequenced in a study of shared clonotypes between healthy human individuals. Sequencing was performed with immunoSEQ multiplex PCR; in TCRdb, only in-frame clones are kept and a portion is missing. This sample has roughly 570,000 clones, with more than 95% found just once. Naive CD8 cells were CD45RO-negative, positively selected for CCR7, excluding terminally differentiated effector memory CD45RA+ cells. The sequenced sample consisted of naive CD8+ T cells sorted from blood. All receptors derive from a man aged 25 to 45 in good health.

This clone is a singleton in its sample. The CDR3 sequence is CASSTHDRGPPEQFF. In nucleotides, the CDR3 is TGTGCCAGCAGCACCCATGACAGGGGACCCCCGGAGCAGTTCTTC. The gene calls are TRBV28 and TRBJ2-1; 8 bases map to TRBD1. Trimming took 6 bases from V and 10 from J; bases not matched to a gene: 14. The CDR3 has 15 amino acids. Germline V gene data show CDR1 as MDHEN and CDR2 as SYDVKM.

The V call is TRBV7-3, the J call TRBJ2-3; possibly TRBD1 for D (6 bases). Germline V gene sequence: CDR1 SGHTA, CDR2 FQGTGA. The CDR3 extends over 18 amino acids. Between the trimmed V and J ends, which lost 1 base and 0 bases, there was a span of 17 bases. CDR3 DNA: TGTGCCAGCAGCTTAAATTTTAGGCAGGGGTCTAGCACAGATACGCAGTATTTT. Its translation: CASSLNFRQGSSTDTQYF.